This TCR beta chain originates from a study of neurological immune-mediated disorders. CDR3 length: 15 residues. Germline-derived CDR1 and CDR2 are MDHEN and SYDVKM. Trimming shortened V by 5 bases and J by 2 bases, and 13 bases separated the two germline ends. At least ten counts were recorded for this clonotype. By 5'RACE with 10-nucleotide random UMIs, the cDNA was made. TCRdb reprocessed the 5' RACE reads via MiXCR and lists one record per CDR3 protein. The sample lists around 46,000 distinct CDR3 sequences; 20% to 30% were seen once. Healthy control samples came from blood bank volunteers in Maryland, USA. PBMCs stored at -80 C, 2 million in total, were the source of the unsorted libraries.

Sequencing used PBMCs. This sequence was found in a woman in her seventies in good health. V and J are TRBV28 and TRBJ1-3, with D maybe TRBD1 (5 bases). The CDR3 loop reads CASSKVGGAGNTIYF. Written as DNA, the CDR3 is TGTGCCAGCAGTAAAGTGGGGGGAGCTGGAAACACCATATATTTT.